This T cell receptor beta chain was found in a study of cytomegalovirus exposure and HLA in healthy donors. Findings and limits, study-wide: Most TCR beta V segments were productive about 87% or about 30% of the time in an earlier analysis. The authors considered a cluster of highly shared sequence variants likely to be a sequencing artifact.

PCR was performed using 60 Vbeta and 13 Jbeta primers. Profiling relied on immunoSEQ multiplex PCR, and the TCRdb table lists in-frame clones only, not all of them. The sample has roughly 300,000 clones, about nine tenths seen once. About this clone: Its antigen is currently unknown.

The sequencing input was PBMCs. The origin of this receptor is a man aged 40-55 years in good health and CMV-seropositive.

The CDR3 here is CASSVQRNQPQHF. DNA of the CDR3: TGTGCCAGCAGTGTCCAACGGAATCAGCCCCAGCATTTT. This chain joins TRBV2 and TRBJ1-5, with D uncertain. Germline V gene data show CDR1 as SNHLY and CDR2 as FYNNEI. CDR3 length: 13 residues. V lost 4 bases, J lost 4 bases, and 8 bases lay in between.